These 14 T cell receptor beta chains originate from one sample sequenced in a study of blood T cell repertoires in COVID-19. The assay was immunoSEQ multiplex PCR, and TCRdb's table has in-frame clones only and misses some. The data hold roughly 21,000 clones, with more than 70% observed a single time. Sequenced material: peripheral blood. The receptors shown here come from a man aged 35 to 55 with acute or convalescent COVID-19.

V usage is TRBV4-1 and J usage is TRBJ2-3; D is unresolved. The CDR3 totals 15 residues. CDR1 is MGHRA, CDR2 YSYEKL, per germline. Trimming stripped 0 bases from V and 4 bases from J, with 11 bases between. The CDR3 nucleotides read TGCGCCAGCAGCCAAGATGCCCCCCTAGCAGATACGCAGTATTTT. Residues: CASSQDAPLADTQYF.

The V gene is TRBV29-1, the J gene TRBJ2-5; a possible D gene is TRBD2 (5 bases). Trimming removed 4 bases from V and 5 bases from J, with 17 bases in between. From germline, CDR1 is SQVTM and CDR2 ANQGSEA. The CDR3 extends over 14 amino acids. The CDR3 sequence: CSVGYRGPVETQYF. The CDR3 DNA reads TGCAGCGTTGGATATAGAGGGCCGGTGGAGACCCAGTACTTC.

The chain recombines TRBV14 with TRBJ1-1; D not certain. The CDR3 runs 14 residues. Germline V gene sequence: CDR1 SGHDN, CDR2 FVKESK. V lost 0 bases to trimming and J lost 10 bases, with 15 bases between them. The CDR3 is CASSQDFVDWRAFF. CDR3 coding DNA: TGTGCCAGCAGCCAAGATTTCGTTGACTGGAGAGCTTTCTTT.

The rearrangement links TRBV5-8 to TRBJ1-1; 7 positions match TRBD1. CDR1 is SGHTS and CDR2 is YDEGEE in the germline V gene. Losses at the gene ends were 0 bases for V and 1 base for J; bases not matched to a gene: 3. There are 15 residues in the CDR3. The CDR3 is CASSLGRTGNTEAFF. The CDR3 DNA is TGTGCCAGCAGCTTGGGGCGGACAGGGAACACTGAAGCTTTCTTT.

The chain joins TRBV20-1 to TRBJ1-2; D is perhaps TRBD1 (5 bases). Germline V gives CDR1 DFQATT, CDR2 SNEGSKA (reference sequence). CDR3 length equals 11 residues. V lost 5 bases and J lost 8, with 12 bases in between. The CDR3 loop is CSARQTIGYTF. The CDR3 DNA reads as TGCAGTGCTCGACAGACGATAGGCTACACCTTC.

The rearrangement links TRBV7-2 to TRBJ1-3; D is uncertain. V was shortened by 7 bases and J by 4 bases, with 11 bases between the two germline ends. In germline, CDR1 is SGHTA, CDR2 FQGNSA. The CDR3 is 13 amino acids. The CDR3 DNA follows: TGTGCCAGCACCGCGGGTAGGGGAAACACCATATATTTT. As protein: CASTAGRGNTIYF.

The chain links TRBV6-5 to TRBJ2-1; 9 bases fit TRBD2. The length of the CDR3 is 16 residues. Per the germline V gene, CDR1 is MNHEY and CDR2 is SVGAGI. The J segment lost 3 bases and the V segment lost 2 bases, leaving 5 bases of the junction unmatched. The CDR3 nucleotides read TGTGCCAGCAGTTACGTCGCGGGGGGGGACTACAATGAGCAGTTCTTC. Translation: CASSYVAGGDYNEQFF.

The rearrangement joins TRBV7-7 to TRBJ2-1; weak D call: TRBD2 (5 bases). CDR3 length: 13 amino acids. V dropped 1 base and J dropped 12 bases, with 13 bases sitting between them. Germline V lookup: CDR1 SSHAT, CDR2 FNYEAQ (reference sequence). The CDR3: CASSLESDSGQFF. The CDR3 DNA reads TGTGCCAGCAGCTTAGAGTCGGACTCTGGGCAGTTCTTC.

The genes are TRBV6-6 and TRBJ1-6, with TRBD1 matching 9 bases. The V segment lost 4 bases and the J segment 9 bases; nucleotides outside the gene matches: 7. The germline gives CDR1 MNHNY, CDR2 SVGAGI (reference sequence). The CDR3 runs to 15 residues. The CDR3 loop reads CASSSPGQGRSPLHF. The CDR3 DNA reads TGTGCCAGCAGTTCCCCGGGACAGGGCCGTTCACCCCTCCACTTT.

V gene TRBV11-3 combines with J gene TRBJ2-3, with TRBD2 matching over 7 bases. From germline, CDR1 is SGHNT and CDR2 YENEEA. The CDR3 loop spans 14 amino acids. The V segment lost 4 bases and the J segment 5 bases; nucleotides outside the gene matches: 6. The CDR3 here is CASSSSGGIDTQYF. CDR3 DNA: TGTGCCAGCAGCTCCTCGGGAGGTATAGATACGCAGTATTTT. Supplemented by reference TRBV11-3 and TRBJ2-3, the full variable domain reads EAGVVQSPRYKIIEKKQPVAFWCNPISGHNTLYWYLQNLGQGPELLIRYENEEAVDDSQLPKDRFSAERLKGVDSTLKIQPAELGDSAVYLCASSSSGGIDTQYFGPGTRLTVL.

V and J are TRBV5-1 and TRBJ1-4; a weak D match, TRBD1 (5 bases). The germline V and J ends were trimmed by 4 bases and 8 bases, with 9 bases remaining between them. This CDR3 has 12 amino acids. CDR1 SGHRS and CDR2 YFSETQ come from the germline V gene. The chain's CDR3 is CASSPPGEKLFF. The DNA of the CDR3 is TGCGCCAGCAGCCCCCCAGGGGAAAAACTGTTTTTT.

V usage is TRBV5-8 and J usage is TRBJ2-2; 9 nucleotides line up with TRBD1. V lost 5 bases and J lost 4; bases outside the gene matches: 6. Looked up from germline, CDR1 is SGHTS and CDR2 is YDEGEE. The CDR3 is 15 residues long. The chain's CDR3 is CASSRQGGITGELFF. CDR3 DNA sequence: TGTGCCAGCAGTCGACAGGGGGGGATCACCGGGGAGCTGTTTTTT.

V gene TRBV4-1 combines with J gene TRBJ2-2, with D possibly TRBD2 on 5 matching bases. The CDR3 covers 16 residues. V was shortened by 0 bases and J by 1 base, with 9 bases between the two germline ends. Germline lookup yields CDR1 MGHRA and CDR2 YSYEKL. The CDR3 sequence is CASSQEGGWNTGELFF. CDR3 bases: TGCGCCAGCAGCCAAGAGGGCGGGTGGAACACCGGGGAGCTGTTTTTT.

This chain joins TRBV2 and TRBJ2-3; D might be TRBD1 (8 bases). The CDR3 is 14 amino acids. The germline V gene encodes CDR1 SNHLY and CDR2 FYNNEI. V was cut by 1 base and J by 5 bases, with 10 bases left in between. The CDR3 nucleotides read TGTGCCAGCAGTGAAGACAGGGGGGGAGATACGCAGTATTTT. Translated: CASSEDRGGDTQYF.